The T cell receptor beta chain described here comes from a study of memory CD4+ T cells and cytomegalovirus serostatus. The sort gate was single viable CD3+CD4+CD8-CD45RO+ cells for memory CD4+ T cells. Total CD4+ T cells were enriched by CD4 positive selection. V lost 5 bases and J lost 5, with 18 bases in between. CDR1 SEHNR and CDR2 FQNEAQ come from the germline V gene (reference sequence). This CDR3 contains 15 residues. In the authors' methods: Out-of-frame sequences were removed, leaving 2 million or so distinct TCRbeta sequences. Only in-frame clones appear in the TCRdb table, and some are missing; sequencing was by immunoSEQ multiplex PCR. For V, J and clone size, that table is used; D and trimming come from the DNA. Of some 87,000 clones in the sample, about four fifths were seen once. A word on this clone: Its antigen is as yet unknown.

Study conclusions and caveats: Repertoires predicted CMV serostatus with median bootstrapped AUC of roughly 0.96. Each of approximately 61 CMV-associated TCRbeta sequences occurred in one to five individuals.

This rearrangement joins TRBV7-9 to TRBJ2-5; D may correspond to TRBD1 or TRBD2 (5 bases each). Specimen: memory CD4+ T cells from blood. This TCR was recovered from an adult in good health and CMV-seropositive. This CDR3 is CASSLSGTLGETQYF. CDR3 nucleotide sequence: TGTGCCAGCAGCCTCTCCGGGACGTTGGGGGAGACCCAGTACTTC.